These 21 T cell receptor beta chains came from one sample sequenced in a study of T cells expressing NK-cell markers. With the 5' RACE reads reprocessed, TCRdb shows one record per CDR3 protein and no DNA. The specimen's table records approximately 150,000 distinct CDR3 sequences. The sequencing sample was made of blood T cells: a sorted CD56 or NKG2C T cell subset, CD4+ or CD8+ T cells, or bulk PBMC T cells (not recorded which). The receptors originated from a woman between 18 and 69 years old in good health.

The rearrangement links TRBV20-1 to TRBJ2-3. CDR1 DFQATT and CDR2 SNEGSKA come from the germline V gene (reference sequence). There are 11 residues in the CDR3. CDR3: CSAGNRDTQYF.

This sequence joins TRBV12-3 or TRBV12-4 and TRBJ2-3. The CDR3 loop spans 14 amino acids. The CDR3 region is CASSLRQLTDTQYF.

This chain links TRBV14 with TRBJ2-3. This CDR3 region has 12 residues. Germline lookup yields CDR1 SGHDN and CDR2 FVKESK. The CDR3 here is CASSLSGDTQYF. The variable domain in full, with the rest retrieved from reference TRBV14 and TRBJ2-3, is EAGVTQFPSHSVIEKGQTVTLRCDPISGHDNLYWYRRVMGKEIKFLLHFVKESKQDESGMPNNRFLAERTGGTYSTLKVQPAELEDSGVYFCASSLSGDTQYFGPGTRLTVL.

The CDR3 spells CASQASGASTDTQYF. This chain joins TRBV5-1 and TRBJ2-3; lacking DNA, the TRBD2 call made by TCRdb goes unchecked. There are 15 residues in the CDR3. Germline V gene sequence: CDR1 SGHRS, CDR2 YFSETQ.

The rearrangement links TRBV5-6 to TRBJ2-7. CDR3 size: 13 residues. Germline V CDR1 and CDR2: SGHDT, YYEEEE. CDR3 sequence: CASSLESRYEQYF.

The rearrangement uses TRBV14 and TRBJ1-3. The CDR3 is 15 residues long. Germline assignment: CDR1 SGHDN and CDR2 FVKESK. CDR3 amino acids: CASSQVLGVGNTIYF.

The rearrangement uses TRBV29-1 and TRBJ1-1. The CDR3 loop spans 14 amino acids. Germline V CDR1 and CDR2: SQVTM, ANQGSEA. The chain's CDR3 is CSVEFQVKNTEAFF.

The chain links TRBV12-3 or TRBV12-4 to TRBJ2-3; TCRdb indicates TRBD1, and absent DNA this call remains unverified. The CDR3 runs 13 residues. The chain's CDR3 is CASSLRGGDTQYF.

The chain is built from TRBV29-1 and TRBJ2-3; with no DNA, the TCRdb D assignment of TRBD1 cannot be verified. The CDR3 contains 15 residues. Germline CDR1 reads SQVTM; CDR2 reads ANQGSEA. CDR3 region: CSVGLTGGTTDTQYF.

The V gene is TRBV5-6, the J gene TRBJ1-1. Germline V gene lookup returns CDR1 SGHDT and CDR2 YYEEEE. The CDR3 runs to 14 residues. CDR3 amino acids: CASSNGPLQGEAFF. The full variable domain, completed using reference TRBV5-6 and TRBJ1-1, is DAGVTQSPTHLIKTRGQQVTLRCSPKSGHDTVSWYQQALGQGPQFIFQYYEEEERQRGNFPDRFSGHQFPNYSSELNVNALLLGDSALYLCASSNGPLQGEAFFGQGTRLTVV.

The gene calls are TRBV12-3 or TRBV12-4 and TRBJ2-5; TCRdb's D call of TRBD1 is untestable without DNA. This CDR3 contains 14 residues. The CDR3 is CASTPSGTRETQYF.

The rearrangement joins TRBV7-9 to TRBJ2-3; checking the TCRdb D call of TRBD1 is not possible without DNA. Germline values: CDR1 SEHNR, CDR2 FQNEAQ (reference sequence). This CDR3 contains 13 residues. The CDR3 spells CASSPGYVDTQYF. The whole variable domain, remainder taken from reference TRBV7-9 and TRBJ2-3, is DTGVSQNPRHKITKRGQNVTFRCDPISEHNRLYWYRQTLGQGPEFLTYFQNEAQLEKSRLLSDRFSAERPKGSFSTLEIQRTEQGDSAMYLCASSPGYVDTQYFGPGTRLTVL.

CDR3 residues: CASSQGPGTSGYNEQFF. The genes are TRBV4-2 and TRBJ2-1; TCRdb proposes TRBD2, but this gene call is untestable without DNA. Germline V gene data show CDR1 as LGHNA and CDR2 as YNFKEQ. The CDR3 length is 17 residues.

The chain employs TRBV6-2 or TRBV6-3 and TRBJ2-5; checking the TCRdb D call of TRBD2 is not possible without DNA. Germline CDR1 and CDR2: MNHEY and SVGEGT. This CDR3 contains 14 residues. This CDR3 is CASIDQREPETQYF.

The rearrangement joins TRBV20-1 to TRBJ2-2; TCRdb selects TRBD2, and the lack of DNA leaves this call unchecked. Germline CDR1 is DFQATT and CDR2 is SNEGSKA (reference sequence). This CDR3 is built from 15 residues. The CDR3: CSAIRSGGAPGELFF.

The chain is built from TRBV7-9 and TRBJ1-1; TCRdb's D call, TRBD1, is unchecked because there is no DNA. The CDR3 has 13 residues. Germline CDR1 is SEHNR and CDR2 is FQNEAQ (reference sequence). The CDR3 loop is CASSRGQPTGAFF.

The chain joins TRBV7-2 to TRBJ2-3; with no DNA, the TCRdb D assignment of TRBD1 cannot be verified. This CDR3 contains 14 residues. Germline V gene data show CDR1 as SGHTA and CDR2 as FQGNSA. CDR3: CASSSRLRWDTQYF. The full variable domain, with the rest looked up from reference TRBV7-2 and TRBJ2-3, is GAGVSQSPSNKVTEKGKDVELRCDPISGHTALYWYRQSLGQGLEFLIYFQGNSAPDKSGLPSDRFSAERTGGSVSTLTIQRTQQEDSAVYLCASSSRLRWDTQYFGPGTRLTVL.

V gene TRBV5-6 combines with J gene TRBJ1-1. Per the germline V gene, CDR1 is SGHDT and CDR2 is YYEEEE. This CDR3 has 14 residues. The CDR3 region is CASSLGHMNTEAFF.

This rearrangement joins TRBV11-3 to TRBJ2-5; checking the TCRdb D call of TRBD1 is not possible without DNA. This CDR3 has 13 amino acids. Germline V gene lookup returns CDR1 SGHNT and CDR2 YENEEA. The CDR3 is CASSLDAGETQYF.

The chain links TRBV2 to TRBJ2-1; the D call of TRBD1 rests on TCRdb alone, since no DNA is present to check it. The CDR3 totals 16 residues. Germline loops: CDR1 SNHLY, CDR2 FYNNEI. The CDR3 loop reads CASSVPGGSSYNEQFF.

This chain joins TRBV20-1 and TRBJ2-5; TCRdb picks TRBD2, but there is no DNA to check that call. From germline, CDR1 is DFQATT and CDR2 SNEGSKA (reference sequence). CDR3 size: 14 residues. The CDR3 reads CSARGGEVQETQYF.